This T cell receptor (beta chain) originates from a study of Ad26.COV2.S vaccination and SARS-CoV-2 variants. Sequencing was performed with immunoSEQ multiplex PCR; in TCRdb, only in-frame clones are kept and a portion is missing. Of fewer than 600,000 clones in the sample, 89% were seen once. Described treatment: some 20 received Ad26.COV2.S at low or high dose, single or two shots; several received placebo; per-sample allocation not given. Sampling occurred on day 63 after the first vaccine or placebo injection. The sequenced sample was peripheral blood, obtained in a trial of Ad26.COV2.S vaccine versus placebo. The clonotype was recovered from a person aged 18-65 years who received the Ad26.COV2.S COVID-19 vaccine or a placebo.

This CDR3 is CASNRLNQPQHF. For the CDR3, the DNA is TGTGCCAGCAATAGGTTAAATCAGCCCCAGCATTTT. This chain joins TRBV6-5 and TRBJ1-5; D remains unclear. The CDR3 sequence is 12 residues long. Germline V gene sequence: CDR1 MNHEY, CDR2 SVGAGI. V dropped 7 bases and J dropped 4 bases, with 8 bases sitting between them.